One sample yielded the 15 T cell receptor beta chains listed below, sequenced in a study of early T cells in non-severe SARS-CoV-2 infection. MiXCR, applied by TCRdb to the 5' RACE reads, yields one record per CDR3 protein. The repertoire consists of 65,000 to 95,000 distinct CDR3 sequences, with 9% to 15% occurring once and the leading ten covering about 16%. Sequencing used whole blood, obtained at baseline. These receptor sequences come from an adult who was a healthcare worker with PCR-confirmed SARS-CoV-2 infection or an uninfected control (not recorded which). The donor label of this sample is uncertain.

This clonotype appeared a few times. The chain employs TRBV27 and TRBJ1-4, with no clear D. V was trimmed by 2 bases and J by 7 bases, leaving 11 bases between them. Germline V CDR1 and CDR2: MNHEY, SMNVEV (reference sequence). This CDR3 comprises 14 residues. This CDR3 is CASSLSWGGEKLFF. The CDR3 nucleotides are TGTGCCAGCAGTTTAAGTTGGGGTGGTGAAAAACTGTTTTTT.

The V and J genes are TRBV20-1 and TRBJ2-5; possible D gene TRBD2, 6 bases. The CDR3 loop spans 14 amino acids. Looked up from germline, CDR1 is DFQATT and CDR2 is SNEGSKA (reference sequence). V lost 3 bases, J lost 2 bases, and 13 bases lay in between. The CDR3 DNA reads TGCAGTGCTAGTCGCGCGGGGCTACAAGAGACCCAGTACTTC. Residues: CSASRAGLQETQYF.

In nucleotides, the CDR3 is TGTGCCAGCTCACCCTCACAGGGGAGTGGAAACATTCAGTACTTC. The encoded protein is CASSPSQGSGNIQYF. The chain joins TRBV18 to TRBJ2-4; 7 bases are shared with TRBD1. CDR3 length equals 15 residues. The J segment lost 6 bases and the V segment lost 3 bases, leaving 8 bases of the junction unmatched. CDR1 is KGHSH, CDR2 LQKENI, per germline.

This clonotype was found a few times. V and J are TRBV20-1 and TRBJ2-1, with D uncertain. V lost 5 bases and J lost 8, with 13 bases in between. Germline CDR1 is DFQATT and CDR2 is SNEGSKA (reference sequence). This CDR3 is built from 12 residues. The CDR3 protein is CSASRSGDEQFF. The CDR3 DNA sequence: TGCAGTGCTTCCCGTTCGGGCGATGAGCAGTTCTTC.

This clonotype was counted at least ten times. This chain joins TRBV7-3 and TRBJ2-3; D is ambiguous. Per germline, CDR1 SGHTA and CDR2 FQGTGA. The V gene lost 8 bases and the J gene lost 7 bases, with 13 bases spanning the gap. The CDR3 loop spans 12 amino acids. The CDR3 is CASGNSEYTQYF. CDR3 coding DNA: TGTGCCAGCGGCAATTCCGAGTATACGCAGTATTTT.

This clonotype was counted many times. V usage is TRBV2 and J usage is TRBJ2-2, with 8 bases identical to TRBD2. Trimming took 5 bases from V and 6 from J; bases not matched to a gene: 8. This CDR3 is built from 15 residues. The germline CDR1 and CDR2 sequences are SNHLY and FYNNEI. DNA for the CDR3: TGTGCCAGCAGTTACGGACTAGCCTGGGCCGGGGAGCTGTTTTTT. This encodes CASSYGLAWAGELFF.

This clonotype was seen ten or more times. The V gene is TRBV20-1, the J gene TRBJ1-1, with no clear D. The germline V gene has CDR1 DFQATT and CDR2 SNEGSKA (reference sequence). V dropped 2 bases and J dropped 3 bases, with 16 bases sitting between them. The CDR3 contains 15 residues. The CDR3 sequence: CSARIFSRMDTEAFF. The DNA of the CDR3 is TGCAGTGCTAGAATTTTTAGTCGAATGGACACTGAAGCTTTCTTT.

V and J are TRBV3-1 and TRBJ2-2; D remains ambiguous. Trimming took 0 bases from V and 5 from J, leaving 7 bases between them. The CDR3 is 14 residues long. Per germline, CDR1 LGHDT and CDR2 YNNKEL (reference sequence). The CDR3 sequence is CASSQDRKTGELFF. The CDR3 DNA follows: TGTGCCAGCAGCCAAGATCGCAAAACCGGGGAGCTGTTTTTT.

This clonotype has more than one count but fewer than ten. The V and J genes are TRBV7-2 and TRBJ2-7; D gene ambiguous. CDR3 length: 13 residues. Trimming pared 3 bases from V and 5 bases from J, leaving 11 bases between. CDR1 is SGHTA and CDR2 is FQGNSA in the germline V gene. The chain's CDR3 is CASSFYRVHEQYF. Written as DNA, the CDR3 is TGTGCCAGCAGCTTTTACCGGGTCCACGAGCAGTACTTC. The variable domain in full, with the rest retrieved from reference TRBV7-2 and TRBJ2-7, is GAGVSQSPSNKVTEKGKDVELRCDPISGHTALYWYRQSLGQGLEFLIYFQGNSAPDKSGLPSDRFSAERTGGSVSTLTIQRTQQEDSAVYLCASSFYRVHEQYFGPGTRLTVT.

The rearrangement links TRBV27 to TRBJ1-5, with D perhaps TRBD1 (5 bases). The CDR3 runs to 13 residues. The germline V and J ends were trimmed by 3 bases and 5 bases, with 8 bases remaining between them. Germline-derived CDR1 and CDR2 are MNHEY and SMNVEV (reference sequence). The chain's CDR3 is CASSFKGDQPQHF. In DNA form, the CDR3 reads TGTGCCAGCAGTTTCAAAGGGGATCAGCCCCAGCATTTT.

This rearrangement joins TRBV4-2 to TRBJ1-1; D unclear. V gave up 1 base and J gave up 8 bases, with 5 bases separating them. The germline V gene encodes CDR1 LGHNA and CDR2 YNFKEQ. The CDR3 sequence is 11 residues long. This chain's CDR3 is CASSQGREAFF. The CDR3 nucleotides read TGTGCCAGCAGCCAAGGCAGGGAAGCTTTCTTT.

This clonotype showed up just a few times. The V and J genes are TRBV20-1 and TRBJ2-5; 7 bases fit TRBD2. V dropped 1 base and J dropped 1; count of bases not matched to a gene: 12. Per the germline V gene, CDR1 is DFQATT and CDR2 is SNEGSKA (reference sequence). The CDR3 has 17 residues. CDR3 sequence: CSARGQGEGTPQETQYF. The CDR3 DNA is TGCAGTGCTAGAGGTCAAGGGGAGGGGACGCCCCAAGAGACCCAGTACTTC.

The gene calls are TRBV9 and TRBJ2-3; TRBD2 aligns across 9 bases. Per germline, CDR1 SGDLS and CDR2 YYNGEE. The CDR3 spans 16 residues. Trimming at V came to 1 base and at J to 6 bases, leaving 9 bases not matched to a gene. DNA for the CDR3: TGTGCCAGCAGCGTATTGTCTAGCGGGACCTCGGATACGCAGTATTTT. It encodes CASSVLSSGTSDTQYF.

The rearrangement uses TRBV28 and TRBJ2-7; D ambiguous. Germline CDR1 reads MDHEN; CDR2 reads SYDVKM. The CDR3 consists of 12 residues. V was clipped by 4 bases and J by 5 bases, with 9 bases between them. In nucleotides, the CDR3 is TGTGCCAGCAGTTCACATCCGAACGAGCAGTACTTC. As protein: CASSSHPNEQYF.

This clonotype was counted many times. The chain is built from TRBV11-1 and TRBJ2-1, with D possibly matching TRBD1 (6 bases). V dropped 5 bases and J dropped 1 base, with 12 bases sitting between them. The CDR3 totals 15 residues. The germline CDR1 and CDR2 sequences are SGHAT and FQDESV (reference sequence). The CDR3 protein is CASSANRVSYNEQFF. DNA for the CDR3: TGTGCCAGCAGCGCGAACAGGGTATCCTACAATGAGCAGTTCTTC.